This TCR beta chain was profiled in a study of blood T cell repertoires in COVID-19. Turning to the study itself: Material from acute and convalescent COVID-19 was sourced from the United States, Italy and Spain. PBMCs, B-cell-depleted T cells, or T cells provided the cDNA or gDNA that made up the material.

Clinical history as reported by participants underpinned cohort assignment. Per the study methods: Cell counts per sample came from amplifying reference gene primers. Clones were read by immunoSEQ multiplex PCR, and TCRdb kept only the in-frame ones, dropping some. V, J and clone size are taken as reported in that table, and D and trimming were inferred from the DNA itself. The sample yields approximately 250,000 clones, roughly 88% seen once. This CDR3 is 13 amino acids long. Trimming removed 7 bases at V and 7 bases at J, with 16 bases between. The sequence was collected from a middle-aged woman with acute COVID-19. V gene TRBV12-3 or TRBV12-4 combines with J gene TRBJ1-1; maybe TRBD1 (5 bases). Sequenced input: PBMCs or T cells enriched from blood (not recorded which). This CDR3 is CASNPGTTGEAFF. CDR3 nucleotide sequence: TGTGCCAGCAATCCGGGGACTACAGGTGAAGCTTTCTTT.